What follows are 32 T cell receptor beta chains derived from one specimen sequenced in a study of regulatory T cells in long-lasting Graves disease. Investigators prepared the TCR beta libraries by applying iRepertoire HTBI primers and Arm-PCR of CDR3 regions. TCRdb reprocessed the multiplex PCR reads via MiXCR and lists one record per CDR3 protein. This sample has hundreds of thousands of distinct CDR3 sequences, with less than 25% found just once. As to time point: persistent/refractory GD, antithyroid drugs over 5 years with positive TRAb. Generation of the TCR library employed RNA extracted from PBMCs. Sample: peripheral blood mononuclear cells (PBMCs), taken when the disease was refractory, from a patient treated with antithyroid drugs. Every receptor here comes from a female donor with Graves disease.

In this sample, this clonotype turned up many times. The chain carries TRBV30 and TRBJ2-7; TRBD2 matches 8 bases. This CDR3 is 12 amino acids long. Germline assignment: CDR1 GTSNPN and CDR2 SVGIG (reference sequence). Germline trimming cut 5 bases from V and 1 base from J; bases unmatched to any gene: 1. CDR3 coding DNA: TGTGCCTGGGGACTAGCTTCCTACGAGCAGTACTTC. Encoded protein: CAWGLASYEQYF. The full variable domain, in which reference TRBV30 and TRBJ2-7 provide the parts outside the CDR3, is SQTIHQWPATLVQPVGSPLSLECTVEGTSNPNLYWYRQAAGRGLQLLFYSVGIGQISSEVPQNLSASRPQDRQFILSSKKLLLSDSGFYLCAWGLASYEQYFGPGTRLTVT.

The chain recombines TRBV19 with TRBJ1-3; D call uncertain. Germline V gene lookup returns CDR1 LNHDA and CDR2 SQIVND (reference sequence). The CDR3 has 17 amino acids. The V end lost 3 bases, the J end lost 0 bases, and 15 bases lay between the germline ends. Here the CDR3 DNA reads TGTGCCAGTAGTATTCTTAGCAGCATGAGCTCTGGAAACACCATATATTTT. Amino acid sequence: CASSILSSMSSGNTIYF.

CDR3 in DNA: TGCAGTGCTAGAGATACGGAAGCCTATGGCTACACCTTC. It yields the protein CSARDTEAYGYTF. The rearrangement links TRBV20-1 to TRBJ1-2; D gene uncertain. Germline V gene data show CDR1 as DFQATT and CDR2 as SNEGSKA (reference sequence). This CDR3 is built from 13 residues. Trimming removed 0 bases at V and 4 bases at J, with 9 bases between.

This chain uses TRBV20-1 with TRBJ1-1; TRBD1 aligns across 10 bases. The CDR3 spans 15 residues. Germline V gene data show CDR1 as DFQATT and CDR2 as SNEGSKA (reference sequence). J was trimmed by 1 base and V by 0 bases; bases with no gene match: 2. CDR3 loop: CSARDWDRGNTEAFF. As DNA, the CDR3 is TGCAGTGCTAGAGATTGGGACAGGGGGAACACTGAAGCTTTCTTT.

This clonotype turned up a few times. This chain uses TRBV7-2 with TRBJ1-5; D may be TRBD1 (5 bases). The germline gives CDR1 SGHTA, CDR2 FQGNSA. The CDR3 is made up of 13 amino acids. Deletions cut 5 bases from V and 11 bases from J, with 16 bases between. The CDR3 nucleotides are TGTGCCAGCAGCATCATGGGGGGTGGGGCCCAGCATTTT. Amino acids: CASSIMGGGAQHF.

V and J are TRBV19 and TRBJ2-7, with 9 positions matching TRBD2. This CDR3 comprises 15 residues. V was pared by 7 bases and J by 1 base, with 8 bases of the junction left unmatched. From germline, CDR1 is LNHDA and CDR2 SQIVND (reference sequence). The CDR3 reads CASTPGGRESYEQYF. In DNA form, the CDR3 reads TGTGCCAGTACCCCCGGCGGGAGGGAATCCTACGAGCAGTACTTC.

The CDR3 DNA reads as TGTGCCAGCGGGCCCCGTTTAGGGCTGACCGGGGAGCTGTTTTTT. Translation gives CASGPRLGLTGELFF. The chain is built from TRBV28 and TRBJ2-2; D is uncertain. CDR3 length: 15 amino acids. Germline CDR1 and CDR2: MDHEN and SYDVKM. V was shortened by 8 bases and J by 5 bases, with 18 bases between the two germline ends.

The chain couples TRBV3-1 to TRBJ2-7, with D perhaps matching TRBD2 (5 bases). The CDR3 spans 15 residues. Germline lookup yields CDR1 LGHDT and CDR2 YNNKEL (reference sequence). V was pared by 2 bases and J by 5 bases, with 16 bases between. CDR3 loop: CASSQTLAGSHEQYF. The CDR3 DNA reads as TGTGCCAGCAGCCAAACCCTAGCTGGGTCCCACGAGCAGTACTTC.

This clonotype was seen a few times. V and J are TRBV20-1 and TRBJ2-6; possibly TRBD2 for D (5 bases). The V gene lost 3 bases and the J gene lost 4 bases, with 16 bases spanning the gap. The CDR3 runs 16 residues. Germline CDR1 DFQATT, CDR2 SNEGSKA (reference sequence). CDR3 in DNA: TGCAGTGCTAGGCAGTTGGAGGTAACCGGGGCCAACGTCCTGACTTTC. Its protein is CSARQLEVTGANVLTF.

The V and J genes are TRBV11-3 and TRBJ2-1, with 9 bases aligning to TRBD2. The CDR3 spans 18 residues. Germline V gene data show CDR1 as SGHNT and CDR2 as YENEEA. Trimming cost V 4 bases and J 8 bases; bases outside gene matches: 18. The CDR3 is CASSSNLAGRAGFHEQFF. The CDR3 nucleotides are TGTGCCAGCAGCTCAAATCTAGCGGGAAGGGCAGGCTTTCATGAGCAGTTCTTC.

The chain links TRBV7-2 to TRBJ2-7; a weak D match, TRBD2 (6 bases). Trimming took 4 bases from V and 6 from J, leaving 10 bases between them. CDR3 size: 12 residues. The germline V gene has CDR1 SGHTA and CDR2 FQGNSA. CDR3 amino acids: CASSSLTSEQYF. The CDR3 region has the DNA TGTGCCAGCAGCTCGCTGACTAGCGAGCAGTACTTC.

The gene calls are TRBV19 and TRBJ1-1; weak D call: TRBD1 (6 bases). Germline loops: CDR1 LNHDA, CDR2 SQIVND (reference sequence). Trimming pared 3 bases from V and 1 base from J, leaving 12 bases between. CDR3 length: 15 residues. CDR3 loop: CASSIGGGPNTEAFF. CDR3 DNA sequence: TGTGCCAGTAGTATTGGCGGGGGGCCGAACACTGAAGCTTTCTTT.

The CDR3 reads CASSQAGYGYTF. As DNA, the CDR3 is TGCGCCAGCAGCCAAGCGGGTTATGGCTACACCTTC. The chain couples TRBV4-1 to TRBJ1-2; no clear D gene. The V gene's germline CDR1 is MGHRA and CDR2 YSYEKL. V was shortened by 1 base and J by 5 bases, with 5 bases between the two germline ends. The CDR3 length is 12 residues.

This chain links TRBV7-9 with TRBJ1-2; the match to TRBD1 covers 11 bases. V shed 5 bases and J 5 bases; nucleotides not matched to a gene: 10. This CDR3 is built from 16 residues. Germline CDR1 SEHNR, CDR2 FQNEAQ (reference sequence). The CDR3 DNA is TGTGCCAGCAGCCTTCAGCCGGGACAGGGGGTTTATGGCTACACCTTC. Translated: CASSLQPGQGVYGYTF.

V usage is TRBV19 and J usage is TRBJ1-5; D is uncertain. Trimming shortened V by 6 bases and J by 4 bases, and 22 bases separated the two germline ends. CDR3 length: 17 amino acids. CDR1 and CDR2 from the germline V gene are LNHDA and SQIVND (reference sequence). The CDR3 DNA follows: TGTGCCAGTAGGCCCGACAATCAACCAAGAAGTAATCAGCCCCAGCATTTT. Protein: CASRPDNQPRSNQPQHF. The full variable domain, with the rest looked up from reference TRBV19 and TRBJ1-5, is DGGITQSPKYLFRKEGQNVTLSCEQNLNHDAMYWYRQDPGQGLRLIYYSQIVNDFQKGDIAEGYSVSREKKESFPLTVTSAQKNPTAFYLCASRPDNQPRSNQPQHFGDGTRLSIL.

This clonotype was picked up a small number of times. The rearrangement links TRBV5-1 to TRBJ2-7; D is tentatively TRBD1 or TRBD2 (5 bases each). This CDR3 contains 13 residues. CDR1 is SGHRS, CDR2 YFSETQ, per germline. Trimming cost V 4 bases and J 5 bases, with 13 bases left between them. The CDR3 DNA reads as TGCGCCAGCAGCAGGACGGGACCTGACGAGCAGTACTTC. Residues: CASSRTGPDEQYF. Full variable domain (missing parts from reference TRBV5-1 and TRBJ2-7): KAGVTQTPRYLIKTRGQQVTLSCSPISGHRSVSWYQQTPGQGLQFLFEYFSETQRNKGNFPGRFSGRQFSNSRSEMNVSTLELGDSALYLCASSRTGPDEQYFGPGTRLTVT.

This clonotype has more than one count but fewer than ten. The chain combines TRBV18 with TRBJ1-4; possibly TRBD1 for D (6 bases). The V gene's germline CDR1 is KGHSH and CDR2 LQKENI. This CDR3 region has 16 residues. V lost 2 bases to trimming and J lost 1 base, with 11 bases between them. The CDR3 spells CASSPGGGVTNEKLFF. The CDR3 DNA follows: TGTGCCAGCTCACCAGGCGGGGGCGTAACTAATGAAAAACTGTTTTTT.

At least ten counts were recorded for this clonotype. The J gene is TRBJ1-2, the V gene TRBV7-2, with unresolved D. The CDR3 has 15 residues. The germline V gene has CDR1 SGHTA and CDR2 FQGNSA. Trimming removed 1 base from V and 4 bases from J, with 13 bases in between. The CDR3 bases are TGTGCCAGCAGCTTAGAGGGAATACCCCTCTATGGCTACACCTTC. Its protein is CASSLEGIPLYGYTF.

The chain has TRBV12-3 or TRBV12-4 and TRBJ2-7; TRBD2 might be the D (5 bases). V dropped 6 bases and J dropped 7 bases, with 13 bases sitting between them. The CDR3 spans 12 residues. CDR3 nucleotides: TGTGCCAGCAGCCCTAGCCTTTGGGAGCAGTACTTC. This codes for CASSPSLWEQYF.

For the CDR3, the DNA is TGCAGTGCTAGCGACAGCTCTGGAAACACCATATATTTT. It is translated as CSASDSSGNTIYF. The rearrangement joins TRBV20-1 to TRBJ1-3, with TRBD1 as a possible D gene (5 bases). Germline V lookup: CDR1 DFQATT, CDR2 SNEGSKA (reference sequence). The V end was cut by 3 bases, the J end by 0 bases, with 6 bases between. The CDR3 is made up of 13 amino acids.

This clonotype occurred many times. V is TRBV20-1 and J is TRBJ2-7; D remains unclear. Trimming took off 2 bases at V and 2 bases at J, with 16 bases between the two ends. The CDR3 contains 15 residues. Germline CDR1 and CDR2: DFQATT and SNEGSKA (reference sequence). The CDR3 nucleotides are TGCAGTGCTAGATCCCCCATTAACTCCGCCTACGAGCAGTACTTC. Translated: CSARSPINSAYEQYF.

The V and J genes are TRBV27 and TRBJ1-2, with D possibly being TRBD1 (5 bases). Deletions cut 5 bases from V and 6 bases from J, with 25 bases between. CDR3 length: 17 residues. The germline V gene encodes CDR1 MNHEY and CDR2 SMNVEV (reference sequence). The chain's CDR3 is CASSPLGFGAIRDGYTF. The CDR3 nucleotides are TGTGCCAGCAGTCCCCTAGGGTTTGGGGCAATAAGGGATGGCTACACCTTC.

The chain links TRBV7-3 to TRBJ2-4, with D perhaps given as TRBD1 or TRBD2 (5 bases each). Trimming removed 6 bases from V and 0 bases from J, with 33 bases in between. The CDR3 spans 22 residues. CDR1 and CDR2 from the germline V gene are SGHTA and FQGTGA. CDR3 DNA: TGTGCCAGCAGGGGGGATCATAAGCCAGCACCCCGGAGGAGGATAGCCAAAAACATTCAGTACTTC. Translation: CASRGDHKPAPRRRIAKNIQYF.

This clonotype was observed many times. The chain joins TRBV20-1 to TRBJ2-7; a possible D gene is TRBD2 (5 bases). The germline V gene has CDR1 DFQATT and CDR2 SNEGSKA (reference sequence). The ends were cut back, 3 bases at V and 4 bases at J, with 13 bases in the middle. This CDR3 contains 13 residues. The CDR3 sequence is CSASSAGPYEQYF. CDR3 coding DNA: TGCAGTGCTAGCTCGGCGGGCCCTTACGAGCAGTACTTC.

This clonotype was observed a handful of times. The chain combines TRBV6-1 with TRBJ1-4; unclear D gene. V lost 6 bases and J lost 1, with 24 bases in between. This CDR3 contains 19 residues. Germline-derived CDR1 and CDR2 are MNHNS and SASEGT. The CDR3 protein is CASSPLPGGSGETNEKLFF. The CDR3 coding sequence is TGTGCCAGCAGCCCACTACCGGGAGGTTCCGGGGAAACTAATGAAAAACTGTTTTTT.

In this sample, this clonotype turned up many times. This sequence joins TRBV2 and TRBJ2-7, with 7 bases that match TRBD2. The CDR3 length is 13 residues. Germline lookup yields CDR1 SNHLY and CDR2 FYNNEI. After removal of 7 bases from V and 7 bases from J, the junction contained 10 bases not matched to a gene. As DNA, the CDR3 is TGTGCCAGCACGGGCAGGGAGGGCTTTGAGCAGTACTTC. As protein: CASTGREGFEQYF. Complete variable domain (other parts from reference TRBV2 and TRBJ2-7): EPEVTQTPSHQVTQMGQEVILRCVPISNHLYFYWYRQILGQKVEFLVSFYNNEISEKSEIFDDQFSVERPDGSNFTLKIRSTKLEDSAMYFCASTGREGFEQYFGPGTRLTVT.

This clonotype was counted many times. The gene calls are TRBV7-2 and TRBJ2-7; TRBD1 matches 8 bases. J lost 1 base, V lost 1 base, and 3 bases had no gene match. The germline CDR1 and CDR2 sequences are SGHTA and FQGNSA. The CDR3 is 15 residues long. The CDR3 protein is CASSLDGTGSYEQYF. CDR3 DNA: TGTGCCAGCAGCTTAGACGGGACAGGATCCTACGAGCAGTACTTC.

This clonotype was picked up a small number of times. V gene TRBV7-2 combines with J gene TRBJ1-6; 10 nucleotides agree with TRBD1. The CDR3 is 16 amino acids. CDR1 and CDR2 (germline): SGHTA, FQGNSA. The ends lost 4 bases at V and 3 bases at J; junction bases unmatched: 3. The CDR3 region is CASSSTGGIYNSPLHF. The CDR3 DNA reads TGTGCCAGCAGCTCGACAGGGGGCATCTATAATTCACCCCTCCACTTT. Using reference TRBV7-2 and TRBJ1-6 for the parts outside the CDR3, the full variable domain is GAGVSQSPSNKVTEKGKDVELRCDPISGHTALYWYRQSLGQGLEFLIYFQGNSAPDKSGLPSDRFSAERTGGSVSTLTIQRTQQEDSAVYLCASSSTGGIYNSPLHFGNGTRLTVT.

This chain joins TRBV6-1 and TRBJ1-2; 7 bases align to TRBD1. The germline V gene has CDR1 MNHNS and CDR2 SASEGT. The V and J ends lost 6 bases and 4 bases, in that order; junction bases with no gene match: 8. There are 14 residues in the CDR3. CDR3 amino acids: CASSRQGRSYGYTF. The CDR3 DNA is TGTGCCAGCAGCCGACAGGGTCGGAGCTATGGCTACACCTTC.

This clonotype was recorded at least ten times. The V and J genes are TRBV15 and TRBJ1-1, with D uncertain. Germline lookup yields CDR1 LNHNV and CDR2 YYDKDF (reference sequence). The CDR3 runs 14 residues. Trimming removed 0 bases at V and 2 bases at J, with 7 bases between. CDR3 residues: CATSRDLGNTEAFF. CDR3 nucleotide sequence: TGTGCCACCAGCAGAGATTTGGGAAACACTGAAGCTTTCTTT.

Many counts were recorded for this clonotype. The CDR3 protein is CSVDVAGGYEQYF. CDR3 DNA sequence: TGCAGCGTTGATGTAGCGGGAGGGTACGAGCAGTACTTC. V gene TRBV29-1 combines with J gene TRBJ2-7, with 11 bases matching TRBD2. This CDR3 comprises 13 residues. Germline V CDR1 and CDR2: SQVTM, ANQGSEA. V was clipped by 3 bases and J by 4 bases; unmatched bases: 2.

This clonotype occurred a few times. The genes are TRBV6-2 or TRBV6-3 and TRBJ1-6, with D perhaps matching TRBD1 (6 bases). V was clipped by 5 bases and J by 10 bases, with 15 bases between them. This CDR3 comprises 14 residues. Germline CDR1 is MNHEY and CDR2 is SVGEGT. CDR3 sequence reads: CASSEPQGFSPLHF. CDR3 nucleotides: TGTGCCAGCAGTGAACCACAGGGATTCTCACCCCTCCACTTT.